The clone carrying this T cell receptor beta chain was found once. The target antigen is unknown. This CDR3 has 12 amino acids. Germline lookup yields CDR1 DFQATT and CDR2 SNEGSKA (reference sequence). The V end lost 7 bases, the J end lost 0 bases, and 7 bases lay between the germline ends. Researchers took RNA transcripts and amplified the TCR beta CDR3 regions from them. HTBI primers were the set used in a first-round RT-PCR of the TCR CDR3. TCRdb redid the calling of the multiplex PCR reads with MiXCR, one entry per CDR3 protein. The table has more than 550,000 distinct CDR3 sequences, 18% seen once; the top ten hold over 15%. The sample comes from a study of T cells in Graves' hyperthyroidism and ophthalmopathy. Study observations and caveats: Most thyroid clonotypes with frequency above 0.001 were detected in blood. In validation, the model predicted ophthalmopathy. These predictions came a median roughly 7.1 months before onset.

Disease duration under 2 months; hyperthyroidism patients were aged 18 to 65. It was 8.5 to 10 ml of fresh peripheral blood that supplied the PBMCs. The sequence was collected from a woman aged 45-60 years with Graves' hyperthyroidism that later progressed to Graves' ophthalmopathy. This sequence joins TRBV20-1 and TRBJ2-4; unclear D gene. Sequencing was carried out using blood. The CDR3 region is CSVVIAKNIQYF. CDR3 nucleotide sequence: TGCAGTGTTGTGATAGCCAAAAACATTCAGTACTTC.